These 31 T cell receptor beta chains originate from one sample sequenced in a study of graft-versus-host responses after intestinal transplantation. Assay: immunoSEQ multiplex PCR; the TCRdb copy retains only in-frame clones and omits some. Counted here are about 6,900 clones, roughly a quarter occurring once; the ten biggest clones make up approximately 5.7%. Plated together were roughly 200,000 CFSE-labeled responder cells and roughly 200,000 irradiated, violet-dye-labeled stimulator cells. Sequencing was performed on alloreactive CD8+ T cells from a mixed lymphocyte reaction culture, taken before transplantation. Subset reported: CFSE-low proliferating T cells sorted from approximately 6-day pre-transplant mixed lymphocyte reaction (GvH or HvG direction). Receptors were obtained from a human patient who was an organ donor for intestinal transplantation.

This clone was counted a few times. This rearrangement joins TRBV2 to TRBJ2-1, with D possibly being TRBD1 or TRBD2 (5 bases each). The CDR3 loop spans 15 amino acids. In germline, CDR1 is SNHLY, CDR2 FYNNEI. The V gene lost 6 bases and the J gene lost 4 bases, with 16 bases spanning the gap. CDR3 protein: CASSLTGLPYNEQFF. The CDR3 bases are TGTGCCAGCAGCTTAACGGGGCTACCTTACAATGAGCAGTTCTTC.

This chain joins TRBV28 and TRBJ2-3; D is unresolved. This CDR3 spans 15 amino acids. Germline assignment: CDR1 MDHEN and CDR2 SYDVKM. Trimming shortened V by 0 bases and J by 0 bases, and 7 bases separated the two germline ends. The CDR3 DNA follows: TGTGCCAGCAGTTTATGGGACCCTAGCACAGATACGCAGTATTTT. Protein sequence: CASSLWDPSTDTQYF.

A word on this clone: One base away lies a much larger clone, so this may be a sequencing read error. CDR3 sequence reads: CASSLMGGNEQFF. CDR3 DNA: TGTGCCAGCAGCTTAATGGGGGGCAATGAGCAGTTCTTC. The chain uses TRBV7-8 and TRBJ2-1; a possible D gene is TRBD2 (6 bases). Trimming pared 2 bases from V and 6 bases from J, leaving 8 bases between. CDR1 SGHVS and CDR2 FQNEAQ come from the germline V gene. This CDR3 contains 13 residues. Together with reference TRBV7-8 and TRBJ2-1, the CDR3 gives the full variable domain: GAGVSQSPRYKVAKRGQDVALRCDPISGHVSLFWYQQALGQGPEFLTYFQNEAQLDKSGLPSDRFFAERPEGSVSTLKIQRTQQEDSAVYLCASSLMGGNEQFFGPGTRLTVL.

This chain joins TRBV7-8 and TRBJ2-5, with 9 bases lining up with TRBD1. The V gene's germline CDR1 is SGHVS and CDR2 FQNEAQ. V trimming: 3 bases; J trimming: 3 bases; junction bases outside the gene matches: 5. The CDR3 has 15 residues. CDR3 bases: TGTGCCAGCAGCTTTGCCGGACAGGGGAAAGAGACCCAGTACTTC. The encoded protein is CASSFAGQGKETQYF.

Turning to this clone: A read error may explain this, as a much larger clone is one base away. Within the sample, other DNA sequences also encode this same CDR3. The chain recombines TRBV5-1 with TRBJ2-1; D gene ambiguous. Germline values: CDR1 SGHRS, CDR2 YFSETQ. There are 11 residues in the CDR3. The CDR3 loop reads CASSLGNEQFF. The CDR3 nucleotides read TGCGCTAGCAGCTTGGGCAATGAGCAGTTCTTC.

This clone was observed a few times. The V gene is TRBV6-9, the J gene TRBJ2-3; possibly TRBD1 for D (6 bases). Germline V gene lookup returns CDR1 MNHGY and CDR2 SVAAGI. Trimming took 3 bases from V and 5 from J, leaving 15 bases between them. The length of the CDR3 is 15 residues. This CDR3 is CASSYSTQGRDTQYF. CDR3 coding DNA: TGTGCCAGCAGTTACTCCACACAGGGAAGAGATACGCAGTATTTT.

Judged by abundance, this clone is medium-sized (0.01 to 0.1%). The chain has TRBV28 and TRBJ2-2; 10 bases map to TRBD2. V lost 3 bases and J lost 6; bases outside the gene matches: 4. CDR3 length: 15 amino acids. CDR1 and CDR2 (germline): MDHEN, SYDVKM. The CDR3, as DNA: TGTGCCAGCAGTTTGTCGCTAGCGGGAGCCGGGGAGCTGTTTTTT. It is translated as CASSLSLAGAGELFF.

The V gene is TRBV6-1, the J gene TRBJ1-1; TRBD1 matches at 7 bases. Looked up from germline, CDR1 is MNHNS and CDR2 is SASEGT. The V segment lost 5 bases and the J segment 4 bases; nucleotides outside the gene matches: 4. CDR3 length: 13 residues. CDR3: CASSWTGGTEAFF. The CDR3 DNA sequence: TGTGCCAGCAGTTGGACAGGTGGCACTGAAGCTTTCTTT.

CDR3 bases: TGTGCCAGCAGCGCCTCCGGGACAGGGGTAGAGACCCAGTACTTC. It is translated as CASSASGTGVETQYF. The chain recombines TRBV9 with TRBJ2-5; 10 bases line up with TRBD1. The CDR3 has 15 amino acids. After removal of 3 bases from V and 4 bases from J, the junction contained 6 bases not matched to a gene. Germline-derived CDR1 and CDR2 are SGDLS and YYNGEE.

This clone has only a few counts. The chain recombines TRBV28 with TRBJ2-7; 11 bases match TRBD2. Trimming cost V 5 bases and J 6 bases; bases outside gene matches: 9. CDR3 length equals 15 residues. Germline lookup yields CDR1 MDHEN and CDR2 SYDVKM. The CDR3 spells CASSPCSGRACEQYF. The CDR3 coding sequence is TGTGCCAGCAGTCCCTGTAGCGGGAGGGCCTGCGAGCAGTACTTC.

The chain carries TRBV1 and TRBJ2-6; TRBD1 is the table's D call and was not checked against the DNA. TRBV1 is a documented pseudogene. There are 18 residues in the CDR3. In nucleotides, the CDR3 is TGCACCAGCAGATGGGCCAGTTTGTGCACAAGTCGGGCCAACGTCCTGACTTTC. This translates into CTSRWASLCTSRANVLTF.

This chain joins TRBV6-1 and TRBJ1-5; D uncertain. V was pared by 5 bases and J by 3 bases, with 11 bases between. This CDR3 is built from 14 residues. Germline V gene data show CDR1 as MNHNS and CDR2 as SASEGT. This CDR3 is CASSFGRVNQPQHF. The CDR3 nucleotides are TGTGCCAGCAGTTTTGGGCGGGTCAATCAGCCCCAGCATTTT.

This clone is medium-sized within its sample. This sequence joins TRBV7-9 and TRBJ2-7; D perhaps matches TRBD2 (5 bases). The germline gives CDR1 SEHNR, CDR2 FQNEAQ (reference sequence). V was shortened by 1 base and J by 9 bases, with 10 bases between the two germline ends. The CDR3 has 12 amino acids. The CDR3 here is CASSLGTPGQYF. CDR3 DNA sequence: TGTGCCAGCAGCTTAGGGACTCCCGGGCAGTACTTC.

This clone was seen a handful of times. The chain has TRBV7-6 and TRBJ2-7, with D possibly matching TRBD2 (6 bases). The V and J ends lost 3 bases and 1 base respectively, with 10 bases between them. The germline V gene encodes CDR1 SGHVS and CDR2 FNYEAQ. The CDR3 covers 14 residues. The chain's CDR3 is CASSFSEGSYEQYF. CDR3 DNA: TGTGCCAGCAGCTTTTCGGAGGGTTCCTACGAGCAGTACTTC.

This chain links TRBV5-4 with TRBJ2-7; D remains ambiguous. This CDR3 has 13 amino acids. Germline V gene sequence: CDR1 SGHNT, CDR2 YYREEE (reference sequence). The V gene lost 0 bases and the J gene lost 4 bases, with 8 bases spanning the gap. The CDR3 protein is CASSLGSGYEQYF. Here the CDR3 DNA reads TGTGCCAGCAGCTTGGGATCCGGGTACGAGCAGTACTTC. The variable domain in full, with the rest retrieved from reference TRBV5-4 and TRBJ2-7, is ETGVTQSPTHLIKTRGQQVTLRCSSQSGHNTVSWYQQALGQGPQFIFQYYREEENGRGNFPPRFSGLQFPNYSSELNVNALELDDSALYLCASSLGSGYEQYFGPGTRLTVT.

Judged by abundance, this clone is medium-sized. The chain is built from TRBV7-2 and TRBJ2-1; TRBD1 might be the D (6 bases). V was shortened by 1 base and J by 2 bases, with 9 bases between the two germline ends. CDR3 length equals 15 residues. The V gene's germline CDR1 is SGHTA and CDR2 FQGNSA. CDR3 nucleotide sequence: TGTGCCAGCAGCTTAGAGGACAGTCCCTACAATGAGCAGTTCTTC. Translation: CASSLEDSPYNEQFF.

Relative to its sample, this clone is medium-sized. The rearrangement uses TRBV25-1 and TRBJ2-3, with D unresolved. Germline lookup yields CDR1 MGHDK and CDR2 SYGVNS. The V gene lost 2 bases and the J gene lost 6 bases, with 9 bases spanning the gap. The length of the CDR3 is 13 residues. The CDR3 loop is CASSESPQDTQYF. The CDR3 DNA reads TGTGCCAGCAGTGAAAGTCCCCAGGATACGCAGTATTTT.

This clone appeared a few times. V gene TRBV19 combines with J gene TRBJ1-1; D unclear. CDR1 LNHDA and CDR2 SQIVND come from the germline V gene (reference sequence). CDR3 size: 13 residues. Between the trimmed V and J ends, which lost 1 base and 4 bases, there was a span of 7 bases. CDR3: CASSIGRGTEAFF. As DNA, the CDR3 is TGTGCCAGTAGTATAGGCCGGGGCACTGAAGCTTTCTTT.

This clone is termed medium-sized. The chain is built from TRBV7-9 and TRBJ2-5; D is possibly TRBD2 (7 bases). Per the germline V gene, CDR1 is SEHNR and CDR2 is FQNEAQ (reference sequence). The CDR3 totals 14 residues. Trimming left V 4 bases short and J 5 bases short, with 14 bases between. CDR3 in amino acids: CASSSWEGGETQYF. CDR3 coding DNA: TGTGCCAGCAGCTCCTGGGAGGGGGGCGAGACCCAGTACTTC.

This rearrangement joins TRBV9 to TRBJ1-4; 9 bases are a match to TRBD1. The germline CDR1 and CDR2 sequences are SGDLS and YYNGEE. The V and J ends lost 4 bases and 8 bases, in that order; junction bases with no gene match: 12. The CDR3 is made up of 16 amino acids. The CDR3 spells CASSPTPGQGGEKLFF. The CDR3 DNA follows: TGTGCCAGCAGCCCCACACCGGGACAGGGAGGAGAAAAACTGTTTTTT.

This clone was counted a few times. The J gene is TRBJ2-1, the V gene TRBV18; TRBD2 matches 8 bases. This CDR3 has 13 residues. The J segment lost 9 bases and the V segment lost 4 bases, leaving 5 bases of the junction unmatched. The germline CDR1 and CDR2 sequences are KGHSH and LQKENI. The CDR3, as DNA: TGTGCCAGCTCACTGGGACTAGTGATTGAGCAGTTCTTC. It codes for CASSLGLVIEQFF.

The chain is built from TRBV4-3 and TRBJ2-1, with D unclear. The CDR3 is made up of 14 amino acids. Looked up from germline, CDR1 is LGHNA and CDR2 is YSLEER. V lost 4 bases to trimming and J lost 3 bases, with 10 bases between them. In nucleotides, the CDR3 is TGCGCCAGCAGCCTTCTATGGGGCTACAATGAGCAGTTCTTC. It encodes CASSLLWGYNEQFF.

The chain is built from TRBV27 and TRBJ1-1, with D perhaps matching TRBD1 (6 bases). V lost 6 bases, J lost 4 bases, and 15 bases lay in between. CDR1 and CDR2 (germline): MNHEY, SMNVEV (reference sequence). The CDR3 runs to 14 residues. The CDR3 here is CASSIRWGRTEAFF. Written as DNA, the CDR3 is TGTGCCAGCAGCATCCGGTGGGGGCGCACTGAAGCTTTCTTT.

The J gene is TRBJ2-2, the V gene TRBV29-1; TRBD1 might be the D (5 bases). The CDR3 consists of 13 residues. Trimming removed 3 bases from V and 12 bases from J, with 17 bases in between. Germline V lookup: CDR1 SQVTM, CDR2 ANQGSEA. CDR3 protein: CSVEDTNTGKLFF. CDR3 DNA: TGCAGCGTTGAGGACACGAACACCGGAAAGCTGTTTTTT.

The chain combines TRBV19 with TRBJ1-6; D not certain. This CDR3 comprises 14 residues. The V end lost 8 bases, the J end lost 7 bases, and 15 bases lay between the germline ends. Per the germline V gene, CDR1 is LNHDA and CDR2 is SQIVND (reference sequence). The chain's CDR3 is CASGHFRGNSPLHF. In DNA form, the CDR3 reads TGTGCCAGTGGGCACTTCCGCGGGAATTCACCCCTCCACTTT.

This sequence joins TRBV6-1 and TRBJ2-6; D is undetermined. This CDR3 is built from 12 residues. V was trimmed by 11 bases and J by 4 bases, leaving 9 bases between them. CDR1 and CDR2 from the germline V gene are MNHNS and SASEGT. Written as DNA, the CDR3 is TGTGCCTTTAAGGAGGGGGCCAACGTCCTGACTTTC. Translated, it gives CAFKEGANVLTF.

This clone was observed a handful of times. The chain employs TRBV10-3 and TRBJ2-3; D gene unclear. The germline V and J ends were trimmed by 10 bases and 5 bases, with 7 bases remaining between them. The germline CDR1 and CDR2 sequences are ENHRY and SYGVKD. The CDR3 has 10 residues. CDR3 sequence: CASIGDTQYF. In DNA form, the CDR3 reads TGTGCCAGCATTGGAGATACGCAGTATTTT.

The count of this clone is one. This chain uses TRBV28 with TRBJ2-7, with D possibly TRBD2 on 6 matching bases. The germline V and J ends were trimmed by 4 bases and 4 bases, with 14 bases remaining between them. The CDR3 totals 14 residues. Per the germline V gene, CDR1 is MDHEN and CDR2 is SYDVKM. The CDR3 DNA sequence: TGTGCCAGCAGTTCCCCGGGAGTAAGGTACGAGCAGTACTTC. Amino acid sequence: CASSSPGVRYEQYF.

This clone has just one count. V and J are TRBV7-2 and TRBJ2-2, with 10 bases identical to TRBD2. Germline CDR1 SGHTA, CDR2 FQGNSA. This CDR3 has 18 residues. Germline trimming cut 0 bases from V and 4 bases from J; bases unmatched to any gene: 8. CDR3 DNA sequence: TGTGCCAGCAGCTTAGCTTCAGGGACTAGCGACATCACCGGGGAGCTGTTTTTT. It encodes CASSLASGTSDITGELFF.

This clone was counted a few times. The chain combines TRBV4-1 with TRBJ2-7; tentatively, D is TRBD2 (5 bases). V lost 0 bases and J 0 bases, leaving 18 bases between the germline ends. The germline gives CDR1 MGHRA, CDR2 YSYEKL. The CDR3 extends over 18 amino acids. The CDR3 bases are TGCGCCAGCAGCCAAGACAGCGGAAGCCACCTCCTCTCCTACGAGCAGTACTTC. Translation gives CASSQDSGSHLLSYEQYF.

The rearrangement joins TRBV11-2 to TRBJ2-7, with TRBD1 matching over 7 bases. The V gene's germline CDR1 is SGHAT and CDR2 FQNNGV. This CDR3 has 15 residues. V lost 1 base to trimming and J lost 1 base; unmatched junction nucleotides: 4. The CDR3 protein is CASSLAGDSSYEQYF. Here the CDR3 DNA reads TGTGCCAGCAGCTTAGCAGGGGACAGTTCCTACGAGCAGTACTTC.